This T cell receptor beta chain stems from a study of PD-1 blockade in mismatch repair-deficient tumors. Whole-study context: Patients had 12 mismatch repair-deficient cancer types, all previously treated and progressing.

The study's findings and limits: Rapid post-treatment expansion, then contraction, generally preceding radiologic response, marked tumor-resident clones.

Generated by immunoSEQ multiplex PCR, the TCRdb table keeps only in-frame clones and is missing some. Of 35,000 to 40,000 clones listed, about 85% are singletons. In the case of this clone: Its target is unknown.

V trimming: 3 bases; J trimming: 1 base; junction bases outside the gene matches: 5. CDR1 and CDR2 from the germline V gene are ENHRY and SYGVKD. The length of the CDR3 is 15 residues. Mismatch repair deficiency was confirmed in all patients, by PCR or immunohistochemistry. TCR sequencing covered three patients who responded to pembrolizumab. This chain connects TRBV10-3 to TRBJ2-7, with 8 bases aligning to TRBD2. The clonotype originates from an adult with mismatch repair-deficient cancer. Source: peripheral blood, taken 4 weeks after starting pembrolizumab. The CDR3 loop is CAISELADQSYEQYF. The DNA for the CDR3 is TGTGCCATCAGTGAACTAGCGGACCAATCCTACGAGCAGTACTTC.